The 2 T cell receptor beta chains reported below all come from one sample, sequenced in a study of T cell responses to AZD1222 COVID-19 vaccine. Measured with immunoSEQ multiplex PCR; TCRdb has only the in-frame clones, and not every one. In the table there are 99,000 or so clones, around 91% of which are singletons. Sequencing used peripheral blood, obtained on day 0 of AZD1222 vaccination. The source of these receptors is an adult in good health.

The V and J genes are TRBV7-2 and TRBJ2-5; tentatively, D is TRBD1 or TRBD2 (5 bases each). V was cut by 2 bases and J by 1 base, with 17 bases left in between. Germline V lookup: CDR1 SGHTA, CDR2 FQGNSA. The CDR3 is 17 residues long. In nucleotides, the CDR3 is TGTGCCAGCAGCTTAAGTTGGTGGGGGACGACCCAAGAGACCCAGTACTTC. It encodes CASSLSWWGTTQETQYF.

The gene calls are TRBV11-2 and TRBJ2-7; possible D gene TRBD2, 6 bases. The CDR3 sequence is 15 residues long. V lost 6 bases and J 1 base, leaving 16 bases between the germline ends. The germline gives CDR1 SGHAT, CDR2 FQNNGV. The CDR3 sequence: CASRARTGGSYEQYF. The CDR3 DNA follows: TGTGCCAGCAGGGCCCGGACTGGGGGGTCCTACGAGCAGTACTTC. Full variable domain (missing parts from reference TRBV11-2 and TRBJ2-7): EAGVAQSPRYKIIEKRQSVAFWCNPISGHATLYWYQQILGQGPKLLIQFQNNGVVDDSQLPKDRFSAERLKGVDSTLKIQPAKLEDSAVYLCASRARTGGSYEQYFGPGTRLTVT.